This T cell receptor (beta chain) was sequenced in a study of blood T cell repertoires in COVID-19. For the study at large: PBMCs, B-cell-depleted T cells, or T cells were the source of the cDNA or gDNA that made up the material.

Per the original data handling: Amplified reference gene primers provided the basis for estimating nucleated cell counts. Repertoires were generated with immunoSEQ multiplex PCR, while TCRdb's copy carries only in-frame clones and drops some. V and J calls and clone size are those listed in that table; D and trimming were worked out from the DNA. This repertoire shows tens of thousands of clones, approximately 86% found once; its top ten account for approximately 7.2%. The CDR3 has 16 residues. Germline assignment: CDR1 SGHRS and CDR2 YFSETQ. The V gene lost 4 bases and the J gene lost 0 bases, with 16 bases spanning the gap.

The source material was peripheral blood. This receptor was identified in a man in his sixties with acute or convalescent COVID-19. The chain carries TRBV5-1 and TRBJ1-1, with D possibly TRBD1 on 6 matching bases. CDR3 protein: CASSRGDGRMNTEAFF. CDR3 bases: TGCGCCAGCAGCAGGGGGGACGGGAGGATGAACACTGAAGCTTTCTTT.